The sequence of this T cell receptor (beta chain) was determined in a study of shared clonotypes between healthy human individuals (dated by TCRdb to 2018 to 2020). About the full investigation: A couple of women and three men aged 18 to 49 years were included in the cohort. For each donor, CD4 naive and CD4 memory were each run on three plates, CD8 naive on two plates, and CD8 memory on one plate. To estimate repertoire size and how much clonotype sharing occurs between individuals, the study deeply sequenced the blood TCR repertoires of about five healthy adults. Different laboratories and diverse techniques were used to prepare libraries and sequence TCR repertoires, to increase sequencing depth and limit assay-specific biases. Per donor, leukapheresis produced somewhere between about 0.85 and 10 billion PBMCs.

Study-level results and caveats: When a handful of donors were compared, the shared fraction of clonotypes was roughly 5% for naive CD4, about 4% for naive CD8, roughly 2.3% for memory CD4, and 0.4% for memory CD8. The small number of donors limited the genetic and exposure-history diversity represented. Based on pairwise subsampling, the degree of clonotype sharing among donors was expected to be affected by sequencing depth. Sampling was restricted to blood, and TCR repertoires in tissues likely differ from the TCR repertoires found in blood. Clonotypes shared by all four sorted-subset donors showed higher generation probabilities than non-shared clonotypes. Incomplete sequencing was indicated by rarefaction of sorted-subset datasets, despite the large sequencing depth. Larger estimated clonotype richness was generally found for naive subsets than for memory subsets.

The donors were healthy, HIV-negative adults who had no recently reported acute infections or vaccinations. All donors were Caucasian adults living in Nashville, Tennessee, USA. Magnetic negative selection was used to enrich CD4+ T cells, after which naive cells were positively selected on CD45RA and the negative fraction became the memory subset. Blood was obtained by leukapheresis, after which PBMCs were separated by Ficoll-Histopaque density gradient centrifugation and cryopreserved in liquid nitrogen vapor phase. Purity and quantity of every magnetically sorted T cell population were checked by analytical flow cytometry. Each sorted fraction had its genomic DNA isolated and then quantified by UV absorbance on a Nanodrop 2000c. A note on this clone: Its recognized antigen is unknown. There are no base qualities to consult, and no much larger clone falls within one base.

Using the deep immunoSEQ assay, TCR CDR3 regions were amplified from genomic DNA by multiplex PCR. Extracted genomic DNA from each cell subset was distributed evenly across all wells of several immunoSEQ 96-well plates, and each plate was treated as a replicate. Each replicate PCR for sorted subsets received around 0.2 ug genomic DNA, equal to 28,000 or so T cell genomes. The purified libraries were quantified using a Qubit 3.0 fluorometer, sized with a Bioanalyzer 2100, and then quantified again using the KAPA Library Quantification kit. Every immunoSEQ 96-well plate was sequenced on a dedicated single-read 150-cycle Illumina NextSeq 550 flow cell. The study's processing was this. Because the immunoSEQ output held only junctional sequences and lacked quality scores, the filtering could not match the filtering applied to full-length reads. Sequences were annotated with PyIR, a Python wrapper for IgBLAST v1.9, and V/J genes and CDR3 were assigned using IMGT germline references. Any read was removed if the V/J assignment was weak (E-value above 1e-6), the CDR3 was missing, or the read contained stop codons, out-of-frame junctions, or ambiguous translated residues. A V3J clonotype was defined by an identical inferred V gene, J gene, and CDR3 amino acid sequence. The percentage overlap between two repertoires was calculated by dividing the number of shared unique clonotypes by the size of the smaller repertoire. RTK rarefaction, the Chao1 estimator, and Recon v2.1 estimates of unobserved clonotypes were used to assess repertoire richness. Generation probabilities were computed with OLGA for all TCRbeta clonotypes obtained by the gDNA method from several donors. In its TCRdb copy, this immuneACCESS table keeps in-frame sequences only and misses some clones. Where compared with another copy, unresolved V genes explain less than half of these, and the others have no known cause. V and J calls and clone size come straight from that table; D and trimming were deduced from the DNA. The sample data list fewer than 1.8 million clones, and roughly 98.5% of these were observed just once. The top ten clonotypes cover about 0.35% of the sample.

The specimen was naive CD4+ T cells sorted from blood. The intended sense of this specimen's cell subset or site label: CD45RA+ positively selected. The receptor was derived from a man aged 25 to 45 in good health.

The CDR3 amino acid sequence is: CASSIGGSQYSNQPQHF. The nucleotides read TGTGCCAGTAGTATAGGGGGGTCACAGTATAGCAATCAGCCCCAGCATTTT. The chain is encoded by TRBV19 joined to TRBJ1-5; TRBD1 could be the D gene, as 5 bases match. Trimming removed 1 base from V and 0 bases from J, leaving 13 bases between the germline ends. The CDR3 contains 17 residues, cysteine and phenylalanine counted. Only the CDR3 DNA stays, 51 bases, in frame from base 1. The germline V gene (reference sequence) gives CDR1 as LNHDA and CDR2 as SQIVND.